This TCR beta chain emerged from a study of OX40 agonist ivuxolimab in advanced cancers. Regarding the research as a whole: Ivuxolimab, which targeted the costimulatory receptor OX40 (CD134), was an agonistic, fully human IgG2 monoclonal antibody. Intravenous ivuxolimab was administered to patients every 2 weeks at six dose levels: 0.01, 0.1, 0.3, 1.5, 3 and 10 mg/kg. Of the approximately 50 dose-escalation patients, hepatocellular carcinoma was present in about 20, melanoma in about 15, renal cell carcinoma in 9 and head and neck cancer in 9. In the dose-escalation cohort, 82.7% of patients were male, and the mean age was about 55 years, with a range of roughly 20 to 80. Prior anti-PD-1, anti-PD-L1 or anti-CTLA-4 therapy was permitted, and roughly two fifths of dose-escalation patients had received checkpoint inhibitors. Three dose-escalation patients achieved partial responses, one with hepatocellular carcinoma and two with cutaneous melanoma. Peripheral TCRbeta sequencing was intended to test whether TCR sequence diversity was altered and clonal T-cell expansion was caused by ivuxolimab. The paper describes the monotherapy dose-escalation part (N = 52 patients) of the phase I trial of ivuxolimab.

A distance of 15 bases separates the germline ends of V and J, which lose 3 bases and 4 bases respectively. The CDR3, cysteine through phenylalanine, is 15 amino acids long. The entry retains the CDR3 DNA only, 45 bases that are in frame from base 1. The germline V gene (reference sequence) sets CDR1 to SSHAT and CDR2 to FNYEAQ. Patients with autoimmune disease history or receiving systemic immunosuppression were excluded from the trial. Peripheral blood for TCR sequencing was collected from all dose cohorts at baseline, on cycle 4 day 1, and on cycle 7 day 1. Samples were obtained from an open-label, multicenter, first-in-human phase I dose-escalation trial of ivuxolimab. Adults with locally advanced or metastatic melanoma, renal cell carcinoma, hepatocellular carcinoma or head and neck squamous cell carcinoma were enrolled in the trial. Before TCR sequencing, CD4+ T cells and CD8+ T cells were sorted from peripheral blood as separate populations.

Genomic DNA was isolated from the sorted cells so that the TCRbeta CDR3 region could be sequenced. TCRbeta CDR3 regions were sequenced using the immunoSEQ Assay. Not all clones reach the TCRdb copy of this immuneACCESS table, which keeps in-frame sequences only. Checked studies attribute under half of the gap to unresolved V genes and leave the rest unexplained. A total of about 59,000 clones appear in this sample, 65% to 90% of them only once. 0.55% to 0.8% of the sample belongs to the ten largest clones. Here is what the overall study found, with its caveats: On average, CD8+ T cells showed more expanded clones than CD4+ T cells after ivuxolimab. The antigen specificity of the peripheral T cells that underwent clonal expansion was not determined. Clonal expansion of both CD4+ and CD8+ blood T cells was observed from baseline to week 6 at doses 0.1 to 3.0 mg/kg. Low levels of normalized T-cell clonal expansion were also seen in some patients who did not respond. In the 0.1-3.0 mg/kg groups, partial responders were among the patients with the lowest normalized peripheral clonal expansion, particularly in CD8+ T cells.

Notes on this clone: Its binding antigen is unknown. Per-base quality was not reported, and no clone a single base away is much larger than it.

This clonotype was sampled from an adult with an advanced solid tumor such as melanoma, head and neck, liver or kidney cancer. Material: CD4+ or CD8+ T cells sorted from blood, obtained in a trial of the OX40 agonist ivuxolimab. This chain joins TRBV7-7 to TRBJ2-5, with the D assignment possibly TRBD1 or TRBD2, given 5 matching bases for each. CDR3 region: CASSFAAGTLETQYF. The DNA sequence reads TGTGCCAGCAGCTTTGCGGCAGGGACCCTAGAGACCCAGTACTTC.